A single sample is the source of the 17 T cell receptor beta chains below, sequenced in a study of cytomegalovirus exposure and HLA in healthy donors. Profiled with immunoSEQ multiplex PCR; TCRdb holds only in-frame clones, not every one. The sample lists approximately 70,000 clones, approximately 94% occurring once. The sequenced sample was PBMCs. These receptors were obtained from a woman aged 18-35 years in good health and CMV-seronegative.

The V gene is TRBV9, the J gene TRBJ2-1; perhaps TRBD2 as D (5 bases). V was shortened by 2 bases and J by 6 bases, with 6 bases between the two germline ends. The length of the CDR3 is 12 residues. The germline V gene encodes CDR1 SGDLS and CDR2 YYNGEE. The chain's CDR3 is CASSVTSNEQFF. The CDR3 nucleotides read TGTGCCAGCAGCGTTACTAGCAATGAGCAGTTCTTC.

The chain joins TRBV27 to TRBJ2-3; 9 bases match TRBD1. The V gene end was trimmed by 8 bases and the J gene end by 10 bases; junction bases not matched to a gene: 10. Germline loops: CDR1 MNHEY, CDR2 SMNVEV (reference sequence). The CDR3 consists of 13 residues. DNA of the CDR3: TGTGCCAGCGAACCTCGGGACAGGGCCCCGCAGTATTTT. Its protein product is CASEPRDRAPQYF.

J is TRBJ1-4 and V is TRBV6-5, with 8 bases fitting TRBD1. Germline CDR1 and CDR2: MNHEY and SVGAGI. Unmatched junction bases numbered 9, after V lost 6 bases and J lost 9 bases. This CDR3 comprises 14 residues. The CDR3 DNA follows: TGTGCCAGCAGGTCGACAGGGGAAGGGAAAAAACTGTTTTTT. The encoded protein is CASRSTGEGKKLFF.

This clone was recorded once. CDR3 nucleotides: TGTGCCAGCAGTTCCGGGATTAGCTCCTATAATTCACCCCTCCACTTT. This sequence encodes CASSSGISSYNSPLHF. The chain is built from TRBV28 and TRBJ1-6; unclear D gene. CDR1 is MDHEN and CDR2 is SYDVKM in the germline V gene. The ends were cut back, 4 bases at V and 0 bases at J, with 10 bases in the middle. This CDR3 contains 16 residues.

The rearrangement joins TRBV9 to TRBJ1-1; TRBD1 agrees at 7 bases. V was pared by 3 bases and J by 0 bases, with 5 bases of the junction left unmatched. Germline V gene sequence: CDR1 SGDLS, CDR2 YYNGEE. CDR3 size: 15 residues. Here the CDR3 DNA reads TGTGCCAGCAGCGCCACGACAGGGATGAACACTGAAGCTTTCTTT. This encodes CASSATTGMNTEAFF. Variable domain in full (rest from reference TRBV9 and TRBJ1-1): DSGVTQTPKHLITATGQRVTLRCSPRSGDLSVYWYQQSLDQGLQFLIQYYNGEERAKGNILERFSAQQFPDLHSELNLSSLELGDSALYFCASSATTGMNTEAFFGQGTRLTVV.

This clone has just one count. CDR3 sequence (DNA): TGTGCCAGCAGTGAATTCCGGGCAGGGGGTTACTATGGCTACACCTTC. Its translation is CASSEFRAGGYYGYTF. The rearrangement uses TRBV6-1 and TRBJ1-2; 7 bases agree with TRBD1. The ends lost 2 bases at V and 3 bases at J; junction bases unmatched: 9. The CDR3 has 16 residues. Germline assignment: CDR1 MNHNS and CDR2 SASEGT.

V and J are TRBV19 and TRBJ2-1; 7 bases align to TRBD2. V lost 5 bases and J lost 7; bases outside the gene matches: 14. The germline gives CDR1 LNHDA, CDR2 SQIVND (reference sequence). This CDR3 spans 16 amino acids. The chain's CDR3 is CASSSRTRAETNEQFF. The DNA for the CDR3 is TGTGCCAGTAGTTCCCGGACTAGAGCGGAAACGAATGAGCAGTTCTTC.

This chain joins TRBV30 and TRBJ1-4; no firm D call. Germline CDR1 and CDR2: GTSNPN and SVGIG (reference sequence). The CDR3 sequence is 14 residues long. V lost 0 bases and J 8 bases, leaving 13 bases between the germline ends. The CDR3 sequence: CAWSVGQEVEKLFF. The CDR3 region has the DNA TGTGCCTGGAGTGTGGGCCAGGAAGTAGAAAAACTGTTTTTT.

The chain carries TRBV4-3 and TRBJ1-3; TRBD1 might be the D (5 bases). The CDR3 runs to 16 residues. Germline CDR1 reads LGHNA; CDR2 reads YSLEER. V was cut by 1 base and J by 1 base, with 11 bases left in between. In DNA form, the CDR3 reads TGCGCCAGCAGCCAAGGGTTCAGGGCTTCTGGAAACACCATATATTTT. The encoded protein is CASSQGFRASGNTIYF.

J is TRBJ1-3 and V is TRBV27; 10 bases agree with TRBD1. Trimming took 3 bases from V and 7 from J; bases not matched to a gene: 9. In germline, CDR1 is MNHEY, CDR2 SMNVEV (reference sequence). The CDR3 covers 16 residues. CDR3 protein: CASSFPGTGEGNTIYF. The CDR3 region has the DNA TGTGCCAGCAGTTTCCCCGGGACAGGGGAAGGGAACACCATATATTTT.

The J gene is TRBJ2-5, the V gene TRBV9, with TRBD1 matching 8 bases. Germline V lookup: CDR1 SGDLS, CDR2 YYNGEE. CDR3 size: 17 residues. Germline trimming cut 3 bases from V and 5 bases from J; bases unmatched to any gene: 15. The CDR3 bases are TGTGCCAGCAGCGGCTCGCTTGACAGGGGATCGGGGGAGACCCAGTACTTC. This translates into CASSGSLDRGSGETQYF.

In this sample, this clone turned up a few times. The gene calls are TRBV15 and TRBJ2-2, with 9 bases identical to TRBD1. Germline CDR1 and CDR2: LNHNV and YYDKDF (reference sequence). Germline trimming cut 9 bases from V and 3 bases from J; bases unmatched to any gene: 2. This CDR3 has 13 amino acids. The CDR3 coding sequence is TGTGCCACTGGGGACAGGGACACCGGGGAGCTGTTTTTT. This codes for CATGDRDTGELFF.

The V and J genes are TRBV7-2 and TRBJ1-2; 9 nucleotides match TRBD1. V shed 5 bases, J shed 6 bases, and the junction held 7 bases outside the gene matches. Per germline, CDR1 SGHTA and CDR2 FQGNSA. The CDR3 is 14 amino acids. The CDR3 DNA reads TGTGCCAGCAGCCGCCGGGACAGGGTCGATGGCTACACCTTC. This gives the protein CASSRRDRVDGYTF.

This clone was detected a few times. The junction does not match germline at one end; this may be a read error. The chain employs TRBV7-7 and TRBJ1-3; perhaps TRBD1 as D (6 bases). This CDR3 spans 15 amino acids. Germline CDR1 is SSHAT and CDR2 is FNYEAQ (reference sequence). The CDR3 region is CASSLNQGPGNTIYF. In DNA form, the CDR3 reads TGTGCTAGCAGTCTAAACCAGGGGCCAGGAAACACCATATATTTT.

The chain uses TRBV19 and TRBJ1-6; 8 bases align to TRBD1. Per germline, CDR1 LNHDA and CDR2 SQIVND (reference sequence). V shed 5 bases, J shed 9 bases, and the junction held 9 bases outside the gene matches. CDR3 length: 15 residues. CDR3 in DNA: TGTGCCAGTAGTCAGGCAGGGGGCTTTAGTTCACCCCTCCACTTT. This codes for CASSQAGGFSSPLHF. Using reference TRBV19 and TRBJ1-6 for the parts outside the CDR3, the full variable domain is DGGITQSPKYLFRKEGQNVTLSCEQNLNHDAMYWYRQDPGQGLRLIYYSQIVNDFQKGDIAEGYSVSREKKESFPLTVTSAQKNPTAFYLCASSQAGGFSSPLHFGNGTRLTVT.

This chain connects TRBV27 to TRBJ1-2; 7 nucleotides match TRBD1. Per germline, CDR1 MNHEY and CDR2 SMNVEV (reference sequence). CDR3 length equals 14 residues. Germline trimming cut 8 bases from V and 6 bases from J; bases unmatched to any gene: 12. The CDR3 region is CASRPTGIGDGYTF. The CDR3 bases are TGTGCCAGCCGACCGACAGGGATAGGGGATGGCTACACCTTC.

DNA of the CDR3: TGTGCCAGCAGTGTAATCTCCTACGAGCAGTACTTC. Its translation is CASSVISYEQYF. The chain recombines TRBV6-5 with TRBJ2-7; the D is unclear. The V end was cut by 5 bases, the J end by 0 bases, with 5 bases between. Germline V gives CDR1 MNHEY, CDR2 SVGAGI. This CDR3 region has 12 residues.